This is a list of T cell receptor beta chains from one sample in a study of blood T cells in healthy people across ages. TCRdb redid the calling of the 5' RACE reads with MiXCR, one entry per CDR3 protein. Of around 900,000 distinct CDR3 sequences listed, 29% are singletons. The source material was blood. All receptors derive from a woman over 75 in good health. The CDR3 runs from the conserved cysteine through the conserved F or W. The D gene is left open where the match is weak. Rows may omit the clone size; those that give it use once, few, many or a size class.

TGTGCCAGCAGCTCCCGGTTAAGGGCCAATAATGAAAAACTGTTTTTT,CASSSRLRANNEKLFF,few,TRBV5-5,TRBJ1-4,16,-
TGCAGTGCTTTTGGACAGCTAACTGGCACAGATACGCAGTATTTT,CSAFGQLTGTDTQYF,many,TRBV20-1,TRBJ2-3,15,-
TGTGCCAGCAGTTACGGGACTGCCAGCTCCTACGAGCAGTACTTC,CASSYGTASSYEQYF,many,TRBV6-5,TRBJ2-7,15,-
TGCGCCAGCAGCCCGCAGTTCGAGGCCGGGGGTCTAGAGACCCAGTACTTC,CASSPQFEAGGLETQYF,many,TRBV4-3,TRBJ2-5,17,-
TGCAGTGCTAAAATCGGGACAGGGGCTTATAGCAATCAGCCCCAGCATTTT,CSAKIGTGAYSNQPQHF,-,TRBV20-1,TRBJ1-5,17,TRBD1
TGCGCCAGCAGACCGGCGGGCGGGAGTGGGACCAAAAACATTCAGTACTTC,CASRPAGGSGTKNIQYF,-,TRBV5-1,TRBJ2-4,17,TRBD2
TGCGCCAGCAGCCCGGGACTAGCGGGCTACCAAGAGACCCAGTACTTC,CASSPGLAGYQETQYF,many,TRBV5-1,TRBJ2-5,16,TRBD2
TGCGCCAGCATCTGGGGGCCGGGCACCGGGGAGCTGTTTTTT,CASIWGPGTGELFF,-,TRBV5-1,TRBJ2-2,14,-
TGTGCCAGCAGCACGGTGGGGTCCTACAATGAGCAGTACTTC,CASSTVGSYNEQYF,-,TRBV12-3/TRBV12-4,TRBJ2-7,14,-
TGTGCCGGCAGCCCTACCGGGGTATGGGCCCCATATGGCTACACCTTC,CAGSPTGVWAPYGYTF,few,TRBV3-1,TRBJ1-2,16,-
TGTGCCAGCAGCTTAGTGGGACGGACAACCGGCTACACCTTC,CASSLVGRTTGYTF,many,TRBV7-9,TRBJ1-2,14,-
TGCGCCAGCAGCTTGCCCTCAGGGAGCGTAATAGGGACCCAGTACTTC,CASSLPSGSVIGTQYF,few,TRBV5-1,TRBJ2-5,16,-
TGCAGCGTTGGGGGGACGGACCAAGAGACCCAGTACTTC,CSVGGTDQETQYF,many,TRBV29-1,TRBJ2-5,13,-
TGTGCCAGCAGCGTAGTCGGCGGGGGGGCAGAGACCCAGTACTTC,CASSVVGGGAETQYF,-,TRBV9,TRBJ2-5,15,TRBD2
TGCGCCAGCAGCTTGCGGGGGGGCAACTACAATGAGCAGTTCTTC,CASSLRGGNYNEQFF,many,TRBV7-2,TRBJ2-1,15,TRBD2
TGTGCCAGCAGCTTAGCCCCGGGACTAGGCCAAGAGACCCAGTACTTC,CASSLAPGLGQETQYF,-,TRBV7-9,TRBJ2-5,16,TRBD2
TGTGCCAGCAATCTAGCGGTGGGACTAGATACGGAGTATTTC,CASNLAVGLDTEYF,-,TRBV12-3/TRBV12-4,TRBJ2-3,14,TRBD2
TGTGCCATCAGTGGGGGGCCAGGCCCCCAGTACTTC,CAISGGPGPQYF,once,TRBV27,TRBJ2-7,12,-
TGTGCCACCAGTGCAATAGGCGCGGGCAATGAGCAGTTCTTC,CATSAIGAGNEQFF,many,TRBV24-1,TRBJ2-1,14,-
TGCAGTGCTGACCGGACGGGGGTCAATCAGCCCCAGCATTTT,CSADRTGVNQPQHF,many,TRBV20-1,TRBJ1-5,14,-
TGTGCCAGCAGTAAGGGGAGGTATGGCTACACCTTC,CASSKGRYGYTF,many,TRBV6-5,TRBJ1-2,12,-
TGCAGTGCTAACCCGGCTAGCGGGGGGAGCACAGATACGCAGTATTTT,CSANPASGGSTDTQYF,many,TRBV20-1,TRBJ2-3,16,TRBD2